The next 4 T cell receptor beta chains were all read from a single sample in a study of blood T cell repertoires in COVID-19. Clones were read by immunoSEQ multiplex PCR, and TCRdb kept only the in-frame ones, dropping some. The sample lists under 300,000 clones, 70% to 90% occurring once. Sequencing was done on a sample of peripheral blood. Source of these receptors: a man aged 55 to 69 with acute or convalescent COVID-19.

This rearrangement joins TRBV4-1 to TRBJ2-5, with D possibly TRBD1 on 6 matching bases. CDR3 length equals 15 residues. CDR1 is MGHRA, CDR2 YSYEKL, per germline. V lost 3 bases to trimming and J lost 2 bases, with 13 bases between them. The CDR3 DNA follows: TGCGCCAGCAGCCATACAGGGATGAAACAAGAGACCCAGTACTTC. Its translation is CASSHTGMKQETQYF.

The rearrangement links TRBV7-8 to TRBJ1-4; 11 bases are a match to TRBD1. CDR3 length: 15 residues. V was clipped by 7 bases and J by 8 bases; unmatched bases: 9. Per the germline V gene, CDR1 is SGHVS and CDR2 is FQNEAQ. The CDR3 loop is CASISAGTGGEKLFF. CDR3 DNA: TGTGCCAGCATTTCTGCCGGGACAGGGGGAGAAAAACTGTTTTTT. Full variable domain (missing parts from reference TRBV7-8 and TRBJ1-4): GAGVSQSPRYKVAKRGQDVALRCDPISGHVSLFWYQQALGQGPEFLTYFQNEAQLDKSGLPSDRFFAERPEGSVSTLKIQRTQQEDSAVYLCASISAGTGGEKLFFGSGTQLSVL.

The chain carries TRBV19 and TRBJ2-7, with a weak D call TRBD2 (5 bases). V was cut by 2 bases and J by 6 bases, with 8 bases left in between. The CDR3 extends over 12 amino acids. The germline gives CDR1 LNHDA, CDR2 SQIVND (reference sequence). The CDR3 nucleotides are TGTGCCAGTAGTATAAGAGGAGGCGAGCAGTACTTC. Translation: CASSIRGGEQYF.

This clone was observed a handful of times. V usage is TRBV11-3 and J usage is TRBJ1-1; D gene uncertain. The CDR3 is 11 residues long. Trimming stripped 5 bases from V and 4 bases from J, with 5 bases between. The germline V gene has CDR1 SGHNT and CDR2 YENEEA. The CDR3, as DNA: TGTGCCAGCAGCCTCGGCACTGAAGCTTTCTTT. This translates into CASSLGTEAFF. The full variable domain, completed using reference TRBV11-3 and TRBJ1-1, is EAGVVQSPRYKIIEKKQPVAFWCNPISGHNTLYWYLQNLGQGPELLIRYENEEAVDDSQLPKDRFSAERLKGVDSTLKIQPAELGDSAVYLCASSLGTEAFFGQGTRLTVV.